These T cell receptor beta chains were read from a single sample in a study of T cell repertoires in cytomegalovirus infection. No cognate antigen is known for these TCRs. Each CDR3 protein gets one entry after TCRdb re-called the reads with MiXCR. The repertoire has about 78,000 distinct CDR3 sequences, 35% to 50% of them found once; the top ten carry 90% to 95%. The sample was CD8+ T cells from cultured PBMCs, taken from culture after CMV antigen stimulation. All receptors come from a human donor in good health (CMV status not recorded). Some clones in this sample may be carry-over from other donors' samples. Each CDR3 is given without its conserved first and last residue.

V	J	CDR3
TRBV5-1	TRBJ1-1	ASSLVGSLDTEAF
TRBV7-6	TRBJ2-3	ASSLLSGVKTSTDTQY
TRBV28	TRBJ2-7	ASSMAGYAAYEQY
TRBV7-6	TRBJ1-2	ASSLDRGANRKYGYT
TRBV4-3	TRBJ2-5	ASSQGRGPQY
TRBV4-1	TRBJ1-2	ASSPRQEGTYGYT
TRBV2	TRBJ2-7	ASGSLAGAKQY
TRBV6-1	TRBJ1-6	ASSDQGPPLH
TRBV7-9	TRBJ1-5	ASSSPGVQPQH
TRBV9	TRBJ1-5	ASSVGLGAGQPQH
TRBV28	TRBJ2-1	ASSLSLTTGVRYNEQF
TRBV6-6	TRBJ2-2	ASGWNTGELF
TRBV5-5	TRBJ2-1	ASSYRDGDLNEQF
TRBV7-9	TRBJ2-5	ASERVEETQY
TRBV19	TRBJ1-2	ASSIRDLTLLYGYT
TRBV27	TRBJ1-6	ASSLSTWTPLH
TRBV6-5	TRBJ1-1	ASSPSPGTANTEAF
TRBV19	TRBJ1-1	ASSIEGGGPNTEAF
TRBV19	TRBJ2-3	ATHDRGNPTDTQY
TRBV6-6	TRBJ2-7	ASSDYPGGAEQY
TRBV19	TRBJ2-7	ASSPGPVYEQY
TRBV4-1	TRBJ1-6	ASSLSQGTGSPLH
TRBV7-6	TRBJ1-2	ASSLALGQSHNYGYT
TRBV7-2	TRBJ1-4	ASSASYGQVEKLF
TRBV5-1	TRBJ2-7	ASSLAVTGTSYEQY
TRBV4-1	TRBJ1-5	ASSPSGQPDQPQH
TRBV4-1	TRBJ2-3	ASSWGTGTTDTQY
TRBV9	TRBJ2-1	ASTATGTSGSNEQF
TRBV7-6	TRBJ2-5	ASSLEAGPEETQY